This T cell receptor beta chain was profiled in a study of blood T cell repertoires in COVID-19. This CDR3 spans 15 amino acids. From germline, CDR1 is SNHLY and CDR2 FYNNEI. Germline trimming cut 4 bases from V and 4 bases from J; bases unmatched to any gene: 4. Original processing notes: Researchers report that nucleated cell counts were estimated from reference gene primer amplification. The method was immunoSEQ multiplex PCR; TCRdb's version includes in-frame clones alone and lacks a portion of them. The V and J calls and clone size come from that table; D and trimming were worked out from the DNA. The sample has 200,000 to 250,000 clones, approximately 84% seen once.

The rearrangement uses TRBV2 and TRBJ2-3; 11 nucleotides line up with TRBD2. The source of this sequence is a woman older than 75 with COVID-19, enrolled during active disease. Sequencing was done on a sample of peripheral blood. CDR3 nucleotides: TGTGCCAGCAGTGGACTAGCGGGAACATCAGATACGCAGTATTTT. It specifies CASSGLAGTSDTQYF.